One sample yielded the 32 T cell receptor beta chains listed below, sequenced in a study of tissue T cells after allogeneic stem cell transplantation. Time point here: mouse harvest day 7 after allogeneic transplant. Tail vein injection delivered 10^7 T-cell-depleted bone marrow cells and 10^6 splenic CD5+ T cells. The assay was immunoSEQ multiplex PCR, and TCRdb's table has in-frame clones only and misses some. The data show over 8,000 clones, with around 40% seen just once and about 2% held by the top ten. The sequenced sample was skin. The origin of the receptors is a female BALB/c mouse given C57BL/6 T cells with graft-versus-host disease after an allogeneic hematopoietic cell transplant.

In regard to this clone: All gene names here are mouse names. The sequence runs out 1 residue before the end of the CDR3; the remainder is reconstructed from the germline J gene. The chain has TRBV5 and TRBJ2-7; a weak D match, TRBD2 (6 bases). Germline-derived CDR1 and CDR2 are LGHNA and YNLKQL (reference sequence). This CDR3 is built from 14 residues. The V gene lost 0 bases and the J gene lost 4 bases, with 10 bases spanning the gap. This chain's CDR3 is CASSQDWGYYEQYF. CDR3 bases read: TGTGCCAGCAGCCAAGACTGGGGTTATTATGAACAGTAC.

For this clone: Gene names denote mouse genes. The read finishes 1 residue shy of the CDR3 end, and the germline J gene is used to complete it. This sequence joins TRBV3 and TRBJ2-1; D perhaps matches TRBD1 (6 bases). The CDR3 runs 14 residues. V lost 5 bases and J 6 bases, leaving 14 bases between the germline ends. Per the germline V gene, CDR1 is SNHLY and CDR2 is FYNGKV (reference sequence). The CDR3 bases that were read are TGTGCCAGCAGCCCTCAGGGGACCCTTGCTGAGCAGTTC. This sequence encodes CASSPQGTLAEQF. The whole CDR3 sequence reads CASSPQGTLAEQFF.

This clone counts as medium-sized (0.01 to 0.1%). The germline and genes are mouse ones. The CDR3 end is not reached by the read, which stops 1 residue before it; the germline J gene fills it in. This chain joins TRBV23 and TRBJ1-4; the table's TRBD1 call for D was not verified on the DNA. The CDR3 is 14 amino acids. The germline CDR1 and CDR2 sequences are KGHTA and FQNQQP. CDR3 amino acids: CSSSQSGFNERLFF. The part of the CDR3 DNA that was read is TGCTCCAGCAGTCAATCAGGGTTCAACGAAAGATTATTT.

On this clone: The genes and germline here are from mouse. The read is 1 residue too short to cover the CDR3 end, so that end is filled in from the germline J gene. The gene calls are TRBV15 and TRBJ2-3, with 8 bases that match TRBD1. V gave up 5 bases and J gave up 2 bases; unmatched junction bases: 0. The V gene's germline CDR1 is SGHND and CDR2 FRSKSL. This CDR3 comprises 13 residues. The CDR3 spells CASSQGAAETLYF. The CDR3 DNA, read in part, is TGTGCCAGCAGTCAGGGGGCTGCAGAAACGCTGTAT.

With respect to this clone: Gene names are mouse gene names. The CDR3 extends 1 residue past the end of the read, so its final part is completed from the germline J gene. V is TRBV26 and J is TRBJ2-7, with 9 bases aligning to TRBD1. Germline V gives CDR1 KGHPV, CDR2 FQNQEV (reference sequence). This CDR3 has 14 amino acids. V lost 5 bases and J lost 2; bases outside the gene matches: 4. The CDR3 protein is CASSSGTGTYEQYF. CDR3 DNA, as far as it was read: TGTGCCAGCAGTTCCGGGACAGGGACCTATGAACAGTAC. The full variable domain, rest sourced from reference TRBV26 and TRBJ2-7, is NSKVIQTPRYLVKGQGQKAKMRCIPEKGHPVVFWYQQNKNNEFKFLINFQNQEVLQQIDMTEKRFSAECPSNSPCSLEIQSSEAGDSALYLCASSSGTGTYEQYFGPGTRLTVL.

With respect to this clone: The genes and germline here are from mouse. Read coverage stops 1 residue before the CDR3 terminus; the germline J gene supplies the remainder. The chain carries TRBV3 and TRBJ1-2; D ambiguous. The V end lost 2 bases, the J end lost 0 bases, and 4 bases lay between the germline ends. CDR3 size: 13 residues. Germline CDR1 reads SNHLY; CDR2 reads FYNGKV (reference sequence). The CDR3 reads CASSLTANSDYTF. CDR3 DNA, as far as it was read: TGTGCCAGCAGCTTAACAGCAAACTCCGACTACACC.

On this clone itself: Gene names are the mouse ones. The CDR3 is cut off 1 residue early in the read; its end comes from the germline J gene. This chain uses TRBV26 with TRBJ2-3; D is undetermined. The germline CDR1 and CDR2 sequences are KGHPV and FQNQEV (reference sequence). The CDR3 contains 12 residues. Trimming shortened V by 3 bases and J by 3 bases, and 4 bases separated the two germline ends. Partial CDR3 DNA: TGTGCCAGCAGTCTAAGGGCAGAAACGCTGTAT. It is translated as CASSLRAETLY. The full CDR3 sequence reads CASSLRAETLYF.

In regard to this clone: Genes here carry mouse names. The CDR3 end lies 1 residue beyond the end of the read and is filled in from the germline J gene. V gene TRBV2 combines with J gene TRBJ2-7; 8 nucleotides align to TRBD2. CDR1 is LGHNA, CDR2 YSYQKL, per germline. V dropped 3 bases and J dropped 0; count of bases not matched to a gene: 1. This CDR3 comprises 14 residues. The sequenced part of the CDR3 DNA is TGTGCCAGCAGCCAGACTGGGGTCTCCTATGAACAGTAC. It encodes CASSQTGVSYEQY. The whole CDR3 protein reads CASSQTGVSYEQYF.

Notes on this clone: Gene names are the mouse ones. The sequence runs out 1 residue before the end of the CDR3; the remainder is reconstructed from the germline J gene. This CDR3 is also generated by other DNA sequences in the sample. The chain carries TRBV26 and TRBJ1-6; weak D call: TRBD1 (5 bases). TRBJ1-6 is an ORF, with its function uncertain. Per germline, CDR1 KGHPV and CDR2 FQNQEV (reference sequence). V gave up 6 bases and J gave up 5 bases, with 11 bases separating them. This CDR3 comprises 14 residues. CDR3 sequence reads: CASSLQGNNSPLYF. The part of the CDR3 DNA that was read is TGTGCCAGCAGCCTTCAGGGAAATAATTCGCCCCTCTAC.

About this clone itself: The gene names here belong to mouse. The observed sequence ends 1 residue before the CDR3 terminus, with the missing tail filled in from the germline J gene. The chain carries TRBV21 and TRBJ2-5; no clear D. TRBV21 is annotated as an ORF whose role is uncertain. The CDR3 is 13 residues long. Trimming removed 4 bases from V and 1 base from J, with 6 bases in between. CDR3 sequence reads: CASSPPDQDTQYF. Incomplete CDR3 DNA: TGTGCTAGCAGTCCCCCGGACCAAGACACCCAGTAC.

About this clone: The gene names given are mouse names. The read gets to within 1 residue of the CDR3 end, and the germline J gene fills in the rest. The V gene is TRBV26, the J gene TRBJ2-4; TRBD1 agrees at 9 bases. CDR1 and CDR2 (germline): KGHPV, FQNQEV (reference sequence). This CDR3 has 13 residues. V lost 6 bases to trimming and J lost 8 bases; unmatched junction nucleotides: 6. The CDR3 loop reads CASSPGGQGTLYF. The covered CDR3 bases are TGTGCCAGCAGCCCGGGGGGACAGGGCACCTTGTAC.

This clone was seen only once. The listed genes are named as in mouse. The read stops 1 residue short of the end of the CDR3; the missing end is completed from the germline J gene. The V and J genes are TRBV15 and TRBJ2-4; 7 bases fit TRBD1. This CDR3 contains 15 residues. Germline CDR1 is SGHND and CDR2 is FRSKSL. J was trimmed by 0 bases and V by 6 bases; bases with no gene match: 6. CDR3 residues: CASSLDRASQNTLYF. CDR3 bases read: TGTGCCAGCAGCCTCGACAGGGCTAGTCAAAACACCTTGTAC.

On this clone: Gene names and germline refer to mouse. Coverage ceases 1 residue before the CDR3 finishes, and the germline J gene fills in the end. This rearrangement joins TRBV12-2 to TRBJ1-4, with D unclear. Germline V gene data show CDR1 as SGHLS and CDR2 as HYDKME. V lost 0 bases and J 7 bases, leaving 5 bases between the germline ends. This CDR3 is built from 12 residues. CDR3 region: CASSLRRERLFF. The sequenced part of the CDR3 DNA is TGTGCCAGCTCTCTCCGTCGCGAAAGATTATTT.

For this clone: Gene names refer to mouse genes. The read ends 1 residue before the CDR3 terminus; that terminus is restored from the germline J gene. J is TRBJ2-7 and V is TRBV26; TRBD1 is a possible D gene (6 bases). Germline CDR1 is KGHPV and CDR2 is FQNQEV (reference sequence). The CDR3 sequence is 12 residues long. Trimming removed 6 bases at V and 3 bases at J, with 9 bases between. The sequenced part of the CDR3 DNA is TGTGCCAGCAGAAGGGACATCTATGAACAGTAC. This translates into CASRRDIYEQY. The entire CDR3 protein is CASRRDIYEQYF.

Comments on this clone: Gene names are the mouse ones. The read ends 1 residue before the CDR3 terminus; that terminus is restored from the germline J gene. V is TRBV13-3 and J is TRBJ2-5, with TRBD2 matching 9 bases. The germline V gene encodes CDR1 NNHDY and CDR2 SYVADS. The trim removed 4 bases at V and 5 bases at J, leaving 2 bases unmatched. CDR3 length equals 13 residues. This chain's CDR3 is CASSRDWVDTQYF. CDR3 DNA (partial): TGTGCCAGCAGTCGGGACTGGGTAGACACCCAGTAC.

About this clone itself: Gene names denote mouse genes. The read ends 1 residue before the CDR3 terminus; that terminus is restored from the germline J gene. The chain couples TRBV26 to TRBJ2-1, with TRBD2 as a possible D gene (6 bases). CDR1 is KGHPV and CDR2 is FQNQEV in the germline V gene (reference sequence). V lost 0 bases and J 5 bases, leaving 8 bases between the germline ends. CDR3 length: 14 amino acids. The sequenced CDR3 bases are TGTGCCAGCAGTCTGTCGGGGGGAGATGCTGAGCAGTTC. This translates into CASSLSGGDAEQF. Given in full, the CDR3 is CASSLSGGDAEQFF.

Note on this clone: Germline and genes: mouse. The read falls 1 residue short of the CDR3 end, and the missing part is taken from the germline J gene. V gene TRBV5 combines with J gene TRBJ2-1, with 11 bases aligning to TRBD2. The CDR3 loop spans 15 amino acids. J was trimmed by 6 bases and V by 4 bases; bases with no gene match: 5. CDR1 is LGHNA and CDR2 is YNLKQL in the germline V gene (reference sequence). The CDR3: CASSPHWGGVAEQFF. The sequenced part of the CDR3 DNA is TGTGCCAGCAGCCCCCACTGGGGGGGCGTTGCTGAGCAGTTC.

Regarding this clone: Germline and genes here are mouse. The read ends 1 residue early relative to the CDR3; the germline J gene fills the gap. The chain has TRBV20 and TRBJ2-1; 10 nucleotides agree with TRBD1. CDR1 and CDR2 (germline): GFQATS, STVNSAI. The V segment lost 1 base and the J segment 6 bases; nucleotides outside the gene matches: 3. The CDR3 consists of 14 residues. The CDR3 bases that were read are TGTGGTGCTAGGGCCGGGACAGGGGTTGCTGAGCAGTTC. Its translation: CGARAGTGVAEQF. The full CDR3 reads CGARAGTGVAEQFF.

A word on this clone: Germline and genes: mouse. The read terminates 1 residue ahead of where the CDR3 ends, so the germline J gene completes it. The rearrangement links TRBV26 to TRBJ1-6; D unresolved. TRBJ1-6 is annotated as an ORF whose role is uncertain. The CDR3 is made up of 13 amino acids. Trimming shortened V by 2 bases and J by 4 bases, and 3 bases separated the two germline ends. Germline values: CDR1 KGHPV, CDR2 FQNQEV (reference sequence). CDR3 amino acids: CASSLAYNSPLYF. The sequenced part of the CDR3 DNA is TGTGCCAGCAGTCTGGCTTATAATTCGCCCCTCTAC.

A remark on this clone: The gene names given are mouse names. The observed sequence ends 1 residue before the CDR3 terminus, with the missing tail filled in from the germline J gene. The V call is TRBV26, the J call TRBJ1-3; 8 bases align to TRBD1. V lost 4 bases to trimming and J lost 0 bases; unmatched junction nucleotides: 2. Germline lookup yields CDR1 KGHPV and CDR2 FQNQEV (reference sequence). This CDR3 is 15 amino acids long. CDR3 region: CASSRQGNSGNTLYF. CDR3 DNA, as far as it was read: TGTGCCAGCAGTCGACAGGGGAATTCTGGAAATACGCTCTAT.

The sample holds a few counts of this clone. The listed genes are named as in mouse. The missing CDR3 end, 1 residue past where the read stops, is filled in from the germline J gene. V is TRBV26 and J is TRBJ2-3; 8 nucleotides match TRBD2. Germline CDR1 reads KGHPV; CDR2 reads FQNQEV (reference sequence). CDR3 size: 14 residues. Trimming took 3 bases from V and 1 from J; bases not matched to a gene: 0. The CDR3 sequence: CASSLGGGAETLYF. The covered CDR3 bases are TGTGCCAGCAGTCTTGGGGGGGGTGCAGAAACGCTGTAT.

This clone rates as medium-sized. Any gene name here is a mouse gene name. The sequenced fragment ends 1 residue before the CDR3 boundary, so the rest is inferred from the germline J gene. The rearrangement links TRBV23 to TRBJ2-7; TRBD1 is the table's D call, not checked against the DNA. Germline values: CDR1 KGHTA, CDR2 FQNQQP. The CDR3 spans 14 residues. Partial CDR3 DNA: TGCTCCAGCAGTCAATCCCCCAGGGTGAGGGAACAGTAC. Translating it yields CSSSQSPRVREQY. The entire CDR3 reads CSSSQSPRVREQYF.

The sample holds a few counts of this clone. Gene names are the mouse ones. The observed sequence ends 1 residue before the CDR3 terminus, with the missing tail filled in from the germline J gene. The chain has TRBV31 and TRBJ1-4, with D perhaps TRBD1 (5 bases). Germline CDR1 is GKSSPN and CDR2 is SITVG. This CDR3 has 15 residues. The V and J ends lost 1 base and 0 bases respectively, with 9 bases between them. CDR3 loop: CAWSPMTVSNERLFF. The covered CDR3 bases are TGTGCCTGGAGTCCCATGACAGTTTCCAACGAAAGATTATTT.

To note about this clone: This may be a read error, as it is one base from a much larger clone. Each gene name is a mouse one. Read coverage stops 1 residue before the CDR3 terminus; the germline J gene supplies the remainder. V and J are TRBV2 and TRBJ2-7; D is unresolved. Deletions cut 0 bases from V and 2 bases from J, with 5 bases between. CDR1 is LGHNA, CDR2 YSYQKL, per germline. The CDR3 runs 13 residues. The CDR3 sequence: CASSQDFPYEQYF. Partial CDR3 DNA: TGTGCCAGCAGCCAAGATTTCCCCTATGAACAGTAC.

This clone ranks as medium-sized. Gene names denote mouse genes. With the read ending 1 residue before the CDR3 end, the germline J gene is used to fill in that end. The J gene is TRBJ2-1, the V gene TRBV13-3; possibly TRBD1 for D (6 bases). CDR1 and CDR2 from the germline V gene are NNHDY and SYVADS. CDR3 length: 12 residues. V was cut by 4 bases and J by 7 bases, with 9 bases left in between. The sequenced part of the CDR3 DNA is TGTGCCAGCAGTTCAGGGGAGGCTGAGCAGTTC. Protein sequence: CASSSGEAEQF. The whole CDR3 protein reads CASSSGEAEQFF.

Comment on this clone: The gene names here belong to mouse. The CDR3 end lies 1 residue beyond the end of the read and is filled in from the germline J gene. The chain has TRBV1 and TRBJ1-2; TRBD1 aligns across 10 bases. CDR3 length: 16 residues. J gave up 0 bases and V 2 bases, and 3 bases lay outside the gene matches. In germline, CDR1 is NSQYPW, CDR2 LRSPGD (reference sequence). CDR3 DNA, as far as it was read: TGCACCTGCAGTGCACGGGACAGGGGCGCAAACTCCGACTACACC. Translation: CTCSARDRGANSDYT. The whole CDR3 region reads CTCSARDRGANSDYTF.

In regard to this clone: Mouse gene names and germline throughout. Read data end 1 residue before the CDR3 end; the end is taken from the germline J gene. The rearrangement uses TRBV13-2 and TRBJ1-6, with TRBD1 identical over 8 bases. TRBJ1-6 is sorted into the ORF group, with uncertain function. The germline V gene has CDR1 NNHNN and CDR2 SYGAGS (reference sequence). This CDR3 has 14 amino acids. With 2 bases clipped from V and 8 bases from J, the junction kept 3 bases outside the gene matches. The covered CDR3 bases are TGTGCCAGCGGTGACAGGGGGCTTGATTCGCCCCTCTAC. It yields the protein CASGDRGLDSPLY. The entire CDR3 sequence reads CASGDRGLDSPLYF.

About this clone: The gene names given are mouse names. The read terminates 1 residue ahead of where the CDR3 ends, so the germline J gene completes it. The chain has TRBV3 and TRBJ2-5, with 8 bases lining up with TRBD2. The CDR3 is 14 residues long. Germline V CDR1 and CDR2: SNHLY, FYNGKV (reference sequence). V dropped 5 bases and J dropped 3; count of bases not matched to a gene: 4. CDR3 region: CASSALGAQDTQYF. The covered CDR3 bases are TGTGCCAGCAGCGCACTGGGGGCTCAAGACACCCAGTAC.

This clone appeared a few times. Gene and germline names: mouse. The CDR3 extends 1 residue past the end of the read, so its final part is completed from the germline J gene. The V and J genes are TRBV3 and TRBJ2-5, with a possible D match to TRBD2 (6 bases). The CDR3 totals 14 residues. The germline gives CDR1 SNHLY, CDR2 FYNGKV (reference sequence). V shed 5 bases and J shed 1 base, with 10 bases lying between them. The CDR3 here is CASSRGLYQDTQYF. CDR3 DNA (partial): TGTGCCAGCAGCCGGGGACTTTACCAAGACACCCAGTAC.

This clone was detected only a few times. All gene names here are mouse names. The CDR3 end falls 1 residue outside the read, so it is completed with the germline J gene. The chain is built from TRBV3 and TRBJ2-4, with TRBD1 matching 8 bases. CDR3 length: 14 residues. J was trimmed by 3 bases and V by 5 bases; bases with no gene match: 4. Germline CDR1 SNHLY, CDR2 FYNGKV (reference sequence). CDR3 sequence: CASSLDRGQNTLYF. CDR3 DNA, as far as it was read: TGTGCCAGCAGCCTTGACAGGGGACAAAACACCTTGTAC.

This clone was picked up a small number of times. The gene symbols are mouse symbols. With the read ending 1 residue before the CDR3 end, the germline J gene is used to fill in that end. The chain carries TRBV19 and TRBJ2-2; D not resolved. Per germline, CDR1 FNHDT and CDR2 SITEND (reference sequence). V dropped 7 bases and J dropped 4 bases, with 8 bases sitting between them. The CDR3 covers 12 residues. The CDR3 DNA, read in part, is TGTGCCAGCGGCCCCGGCACCGGGCAGCTCTAC. Its protein product is CASGPGTGQLY. The entire CDR3 protein reads CASGPGTGQLYF.

This clone was seen a few times. Mouse gene names and germline throughout. The read comes to an end 1 residue before the CDR3 does, leaving the germline J gene to fill in the end. The V gene is TRBV23, the J gene TRBJ2-5. The germline gives CDR1 KGHTA, CDR2 FQNQQP. The CDR3 consists of 14 residues. The chain's CDR3 is CSSSQDGNQDTQYF. The CDR3 DNA, read in part, is TGCTCCAGCAGTCAAGATGGAAACCAAGACACCCAGTAC.